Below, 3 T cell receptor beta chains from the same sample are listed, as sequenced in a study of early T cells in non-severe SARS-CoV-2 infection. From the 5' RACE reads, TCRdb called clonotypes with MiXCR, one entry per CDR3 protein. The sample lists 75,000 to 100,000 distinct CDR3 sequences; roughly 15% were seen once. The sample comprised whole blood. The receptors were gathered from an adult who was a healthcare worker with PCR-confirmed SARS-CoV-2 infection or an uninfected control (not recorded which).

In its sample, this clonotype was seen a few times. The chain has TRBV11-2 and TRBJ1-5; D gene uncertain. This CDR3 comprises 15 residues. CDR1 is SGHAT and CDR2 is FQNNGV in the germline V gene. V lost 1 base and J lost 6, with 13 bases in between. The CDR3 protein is CASSLVRGWGQPQHF. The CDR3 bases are TGTGCCAGCAGCTTAGTCCGAGGGTGGGGTCAGCCCCAGCATTTT. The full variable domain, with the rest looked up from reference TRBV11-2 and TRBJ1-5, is EAGVAQSPRYKIIEKRQSVAFWCNPISGHATLYWYQQILGQGPKLLIQFQNNGVVDDSQLPKDRFSAERLKGVDSTLKIQPAKLEDSAVYLCASSLVRGWGQPQHFGDGTRLSIL.

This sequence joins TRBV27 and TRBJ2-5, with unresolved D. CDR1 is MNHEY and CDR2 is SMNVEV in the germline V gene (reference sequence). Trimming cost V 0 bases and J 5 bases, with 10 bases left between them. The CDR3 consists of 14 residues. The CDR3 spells CASSLSPVWETQYF. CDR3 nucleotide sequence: TGTGCCAGCAGTTTATCGCCGGTTTGGGAGACCCAGTACTTC.

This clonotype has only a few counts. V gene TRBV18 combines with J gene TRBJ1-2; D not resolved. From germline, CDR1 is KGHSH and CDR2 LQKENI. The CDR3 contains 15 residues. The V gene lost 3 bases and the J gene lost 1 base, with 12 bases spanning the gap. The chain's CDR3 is CASSPSLQINYGYTF. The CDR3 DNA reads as TGTGCCAGCTCACCGTCGTTACAGATTAACTATGGCTACACCTTC.